This TCR beta chain comes out of a study of T-cell reconstitution after alpha-beta-depleted transplantation in children. TCRbeta library preparation incorporated unique molecular identifiers. Each CDR3 protein is one row after TCRdb ran MiXCR on the PCR reads. The top ten clones hold around 4.5% of a sample with 700,000 to 950,000 distinct CDR3 sequences, roughly 15% of them seen once. J gave up 8 bases and V 3 bases, and 13 bases lay outside the gene matches. The CDR3 is 17 residues long. Remarks on this clonotype: Its target is not known.

Study results and caveats: There were reportedly several hundred expanded graft clones from which alpha-beta T cells came about two months after transplant. By one year post-transplant, T-cell counts and diversity largely arose from T cells that were newly produced.

Material: PBMCs, mostly from graft donor cells, obtained 360 days after TCRalphabeta/CD19-depleted stem cell transplant. The clonotype comes from a male patient under 18 who had a stem cell transplant for acute lymphoblastic leukemia, so the T cells may come from the graft donor. The chain employs TRBV23-1 and TRBJ2-1, with TRBD2 matching 10 bases. TRBV23-1 is treated as an ORF (open reading frame) with a function not yet certain. The CDR3 coding sequence is TGCGCCAGCAGTCAGCCCAAAGCGGGAGGGCCCAGGGATGAGCAGTTCTTC. As protein: CASSQPKAGGPRDEQFF.